This T cell receptor (beta chain) was retrieved from a study of Ad26.COV2.S vaccination and SARS-CoV-2 variants. Regarding the study as a whole: Vaccine and placebo recipients had comparable breadth of non-spike TCRs. TCR breadth and depth estimates may have understated total T cell responses.

This CDR3 contains 14 residues. V was trimmed by 4 bases and J by 5 bases, leaving 14 bases between them. The germline V gene encodes CDR1 LGHDT and CDR2 YNNKEL (reference sequence). Sequencing was performed with immunoSEQ multiplex PCR; in TCRdb, only in-frame clones are kept and a portion is missing. This table holds fewer than 400,000 clones, around four fifths found once. A remark on this clone: Its specificity is unknown.

Sample treatment: roughly 18 received Ad26.COV2.S at low or high dose, single or two shots; roughly five received placebo; per-sample allocation not given. Following the first vaccine or placebo injection, samples were taken on day 63. The clonotype comes from a person between 18 and 59 years old who received the Ad26.COV2.S COVID-19 vaccine or a placebo. The sample was peripheral blood, taken in a trial of Ad26.COV2.S vaccine versus placebo. This rearrangement joins TRBV3-1 (or the pseudogene TRBV3-2) to TRBJ2-5, with a possible D match to TRBD1 (5 bases). The CDR3 spells CASSPQGDVETQYF. Here the CDR3 DNA reads TGTGCCAGCAGCCCGCAGGGTGATGTTGAGACCCAGTACTTC.